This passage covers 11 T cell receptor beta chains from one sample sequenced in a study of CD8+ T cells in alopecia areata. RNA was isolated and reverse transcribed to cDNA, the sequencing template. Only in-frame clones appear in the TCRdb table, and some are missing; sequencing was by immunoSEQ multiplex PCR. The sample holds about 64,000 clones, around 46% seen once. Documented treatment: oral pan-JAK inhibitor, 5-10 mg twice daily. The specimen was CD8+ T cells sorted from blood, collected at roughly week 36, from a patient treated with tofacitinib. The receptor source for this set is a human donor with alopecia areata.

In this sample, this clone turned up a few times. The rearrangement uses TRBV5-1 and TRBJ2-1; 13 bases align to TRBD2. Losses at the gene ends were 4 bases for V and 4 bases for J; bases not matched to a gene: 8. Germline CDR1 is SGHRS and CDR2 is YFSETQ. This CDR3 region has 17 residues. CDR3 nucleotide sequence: TGCGCCAGCAGCCTAGGGACTAGCGGGATCGGGTACAATGAGCAGTTCTTC. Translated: CASSLGTSGIGYNEQFF.

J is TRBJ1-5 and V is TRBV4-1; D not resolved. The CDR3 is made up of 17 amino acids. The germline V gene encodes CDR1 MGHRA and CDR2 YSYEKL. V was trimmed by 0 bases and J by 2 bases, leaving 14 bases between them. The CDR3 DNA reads TGCGCCAGCAGCCAAGAGGAACTCCTCTCGGGCAATCAGCCCCAGCATTTT. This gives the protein CASSQEELLSGNQPQHF.

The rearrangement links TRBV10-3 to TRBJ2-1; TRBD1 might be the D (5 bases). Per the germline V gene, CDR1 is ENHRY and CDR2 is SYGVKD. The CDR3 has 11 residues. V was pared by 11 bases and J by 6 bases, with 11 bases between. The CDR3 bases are TGTGCCGCCGATACAGGCAATGAGCAGTTCTTC. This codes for CAADTGNEQFF.

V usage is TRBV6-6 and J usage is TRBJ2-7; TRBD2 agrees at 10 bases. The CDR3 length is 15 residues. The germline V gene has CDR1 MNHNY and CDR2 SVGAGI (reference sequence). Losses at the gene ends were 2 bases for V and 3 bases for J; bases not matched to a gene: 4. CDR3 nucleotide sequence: TGTGCCAGCAGTTACGGAGCGGGAGGGATCTACGAGCAGTACTTC. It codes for CASSYGAGGIYEQYF.

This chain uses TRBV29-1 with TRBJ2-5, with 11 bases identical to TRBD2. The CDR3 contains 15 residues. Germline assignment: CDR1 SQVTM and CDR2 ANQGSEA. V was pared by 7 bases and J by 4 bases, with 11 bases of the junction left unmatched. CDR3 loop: CSAHSGRVVGETQYF. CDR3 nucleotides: TGCAGCGCTCATAGCGGGAGGGTTGTAGGAGAGACCCAGTACTTC.

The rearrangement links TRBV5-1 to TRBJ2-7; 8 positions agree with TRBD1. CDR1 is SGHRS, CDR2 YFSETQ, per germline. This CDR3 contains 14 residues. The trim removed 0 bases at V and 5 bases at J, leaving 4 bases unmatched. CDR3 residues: CASSLGTGMHEQYF. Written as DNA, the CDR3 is TGCGCCAGCAGCTTGGGGACAGGGATGCACGAGCAGTACTTC.

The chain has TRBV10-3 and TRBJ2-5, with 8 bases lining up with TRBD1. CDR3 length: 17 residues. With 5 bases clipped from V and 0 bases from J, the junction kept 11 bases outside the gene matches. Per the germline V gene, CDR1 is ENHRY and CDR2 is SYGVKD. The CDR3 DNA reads TGTGCCATCAGTTTAAACGAGGACAGGGTTAACCAAGAGACCCAGTACTTC. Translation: CAISLNEDRVNQETQYF.

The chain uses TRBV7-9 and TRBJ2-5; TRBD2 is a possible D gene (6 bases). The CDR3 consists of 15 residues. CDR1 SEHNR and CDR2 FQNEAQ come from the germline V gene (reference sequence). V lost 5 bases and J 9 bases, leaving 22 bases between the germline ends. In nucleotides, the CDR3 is TGTGCCAGCAGCCGACTAGTACTTCAAGAGGAGGCCCAGTACTTC. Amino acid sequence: CASSRLVLQEEAQYF.

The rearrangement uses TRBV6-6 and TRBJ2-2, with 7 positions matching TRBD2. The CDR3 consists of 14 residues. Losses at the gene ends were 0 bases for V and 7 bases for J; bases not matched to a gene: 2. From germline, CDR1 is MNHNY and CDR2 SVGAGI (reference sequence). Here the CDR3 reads CASSYSGGIGELFF. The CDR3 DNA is TGTGCCAGCAGTTACTCGGGAGGGATCGGGGAGCTGTTTTTT.

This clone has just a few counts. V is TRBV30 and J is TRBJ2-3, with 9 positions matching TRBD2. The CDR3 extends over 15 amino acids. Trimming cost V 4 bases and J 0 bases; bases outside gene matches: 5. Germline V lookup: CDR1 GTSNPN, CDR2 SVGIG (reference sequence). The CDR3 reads CAWTSGTPSTDTQYF. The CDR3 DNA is TGTGCCTGGACTAGCGGGACACCTAGCACAGATACGCAGTATTTT. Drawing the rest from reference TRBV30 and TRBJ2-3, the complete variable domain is SQTIHQWPATLVQPVGSPLSLECTVEGTSNPNLYWYRQAAGRGLQLLFYSVGIGQISSEVPQNLSASRPQDRQFILSSKKLLLSDSGFYLCAWTSGTPSTDTQYFGPGTRLTVL.

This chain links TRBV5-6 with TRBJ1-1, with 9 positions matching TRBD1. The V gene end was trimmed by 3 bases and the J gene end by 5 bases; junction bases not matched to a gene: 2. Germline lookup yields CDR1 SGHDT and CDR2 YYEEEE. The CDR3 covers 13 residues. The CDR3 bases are TGTGCCAGCAGCTCGACAGGGGGGACTGAAGCTTTCTTT. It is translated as CASSSTGGTEAFF.